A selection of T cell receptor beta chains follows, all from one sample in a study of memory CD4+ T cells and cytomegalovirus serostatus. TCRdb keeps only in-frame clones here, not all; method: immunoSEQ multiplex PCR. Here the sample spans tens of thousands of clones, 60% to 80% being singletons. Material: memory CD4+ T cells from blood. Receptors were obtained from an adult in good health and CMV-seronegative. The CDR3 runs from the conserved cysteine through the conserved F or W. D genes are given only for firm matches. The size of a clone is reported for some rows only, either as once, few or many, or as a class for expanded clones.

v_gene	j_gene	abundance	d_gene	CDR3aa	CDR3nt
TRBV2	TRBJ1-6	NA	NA	CASSTRTRNSPLHF	TGTGCCAGCAGTACCCGGACACGTAATTCACCCCTCCACTTT
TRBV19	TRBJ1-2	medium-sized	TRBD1	CASTRTGKGYTF	TGTGCCAGTACCCGGACAGGGAAAGGCTACACCTTC
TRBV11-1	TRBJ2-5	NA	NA	CASSLGFRETQYF	TGTGCCAGCAGCTTAGGCTTTCGAGAGACCCAGTACTTC
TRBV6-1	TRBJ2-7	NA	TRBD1	CASKGQGASYEQYF	TGTGCCAGTAAAGGACAGGGGGCCTCCTACGAGCAGTACTTC
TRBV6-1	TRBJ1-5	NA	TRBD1	CASSGGTGGQPQHF	TGTGCCAGCAGTGGGGGGACAGGGGGTCAGCCCCAGCATTTT
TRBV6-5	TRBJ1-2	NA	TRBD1	CASSYGGQGDGYTF	TGTGCCAGCAGTTACGGGGGACAGGGGGATGGCTACACCTTC
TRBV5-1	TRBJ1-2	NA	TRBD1	CASSGGQSWNPSYGYTF	TGCGCCAGCAGCGGGGGACAGTCCTGGAACCCCAGCTATGGCTACACCTTC
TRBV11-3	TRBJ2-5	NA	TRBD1	CASSGRDRQETQYF	TGTGCCAGCAGCGGACGGGACAGACAAGAGACCCAGTACTTC
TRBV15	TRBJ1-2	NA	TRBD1	CATHRDRAGGYTF	TGTGCCACCCATCGGGACAGGGCGGGCGGCTACACCTTC
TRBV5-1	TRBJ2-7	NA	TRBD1	CASSQQPDRGYEQYF	TGCGCCAGCAGCCAGCAACCTGACAGGGGGTACGAGCAGTACTTC
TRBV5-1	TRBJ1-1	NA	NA	CASTGPGTNTEAFF	TGCGCCAGCACCGGACCAGGGACGAACACTGAAGCTTTCTTT
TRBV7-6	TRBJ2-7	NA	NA	CASSLSGSRNEQYF	TGTGCCAGCAGCTTATCTGGCTCCCGGAACGAGCAGTACTTC
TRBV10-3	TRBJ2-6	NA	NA	CAISAQTRGYSGANVLTF	TGTGCCATCAGTGCCCAGACACGAGGATACTCTGGGGCCAACGTCCTGACTTTC
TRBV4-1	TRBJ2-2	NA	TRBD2	CASSQGFRAGGPGGELFF	TGCGCCAGCAGCCAAGGATTTCGGGCGGGAGGGCCGGGCGGGGAGCTGTTTTTT
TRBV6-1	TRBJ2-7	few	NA	CATRFGHEQYF	TGTGCCACCCGATTTGGCCACGAGCAGTACTTC
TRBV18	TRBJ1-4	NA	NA	CASARGSNEKLFF	TGTGCCAGCGCAAGGGGGTCAAATGAAAAACTGTTTTTT
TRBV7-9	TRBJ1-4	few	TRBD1	CASSLVRGPQGEKLFF	TGTGCCAGCAGCTTAGTCAGGGGGCCTCAGGGTGAAAAACTGTTTTTT
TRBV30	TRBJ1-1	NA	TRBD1	CAWKDRQGRQNTEAFF	TGTGCCTGGAAGGACCGACAGGGTAGACAGAACACTGAAGCTTTCTTT
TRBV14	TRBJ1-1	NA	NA	CASSRGTPEAFF	TGTGCCAGCAGCCGAGGGACGCCTGAAGCTTTCTTT
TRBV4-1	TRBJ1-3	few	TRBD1	CASSQDAARGHLGTIYF	TGCGCCAGCAGCCAAGACGCGGCCAGGGGGCATCTGGGCACCATATATTTT
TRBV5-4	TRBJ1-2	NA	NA	CASSLADLNGYTF	TGTGCCAGCAGCTTGGCGGATCTTAATGGCTACACCTTC
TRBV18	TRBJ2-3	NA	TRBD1	CASSSRTGRTDTQYF	TGTGCCAGCTCAAGCCGGACAGGGAGGACGGATACGCAGTATTTT
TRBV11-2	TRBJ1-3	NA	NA	CASSPSEGPGNTIYF	TGTGCCAGCAGCCCCTCGGAGGGGCCTGGAAACACCATATATTTT
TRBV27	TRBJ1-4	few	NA	CASKTRGGKLFF	TGTGCCAGCAAAACTCGAGGGGGAAAACTGTTTTTT
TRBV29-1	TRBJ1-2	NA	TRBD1	CSVGGTGGDYGYTF	TGCAGCGTTGGAGGGACAGGGGGCGACTATGGCTACACCTTC
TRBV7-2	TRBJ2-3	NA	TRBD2	CASSQTSGGTTDTQYF	TGTGCCAGCAGCCAGACTAGCGGAGGGACCACAGATACGCAGTATTTT
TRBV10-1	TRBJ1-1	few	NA	CASSGQGNTEAFF	TGCGCCAGCAGCGGTCAGGGGAACACTGAAGCTTTCTTT
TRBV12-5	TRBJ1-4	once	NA	CASGSAVNEKLFF	TGTGCTAGTGGAAGCGCCGTTAATGAAAAACTGTTTTTT
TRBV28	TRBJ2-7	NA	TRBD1	CASSLMAGGAPHEQYF	TGTGCCAGCAGTTTGATGGCAGGGGGTGCCCCCCACGAGCAGTACTTC
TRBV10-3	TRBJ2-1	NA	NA	CAISAGNEQFF	TGTGCCATCAGTGCAGGCAATGAGCAGTTCTTC
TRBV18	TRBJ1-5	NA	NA	CASSPDGYNQPQHF	TGTGCCAGCTCACCAGATGGATACAATCAGCCCCAGCATTTT
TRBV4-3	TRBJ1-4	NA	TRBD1	CASSQTGGATNEKLFF	TGCGCCAGCAGCCAGACAGGGGGCGCAACTAATGAAAAACTGTTTTTT
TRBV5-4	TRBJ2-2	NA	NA	CASSYPGTALNTGELFF	TGTGCCAGCAGCTATCCCGGGACCGCTCTTAACACCGGGGAGCTGTTTTTT
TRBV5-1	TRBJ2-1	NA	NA	CASSRPGDEQFF	TGCGCCAGCAGCCGCCCCGGGGATGAGCAGTTCTTC
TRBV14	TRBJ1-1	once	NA	CASSQEVHRNTEAFF	TGTGCCAGCAGCCAAGAAGTACACAGGAACACTGAAGCTTTCTTT
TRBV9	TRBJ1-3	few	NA	CASSSSSGNTIYF	TGTGCCAGCAGCTCGAGCTCTGGAAACACCATATATTTT
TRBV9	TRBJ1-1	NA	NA	CASSVAPANTEAFF	TGTGCCAGCAGCGTAGCCCCAGCAAACACTGAAGCTTTCTTT
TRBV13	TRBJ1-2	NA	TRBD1	CASSRTGEGGGYTF	TGTGCCAGCAGCAGGACAGGGGAAGGAGGCGGCTACACCTTC
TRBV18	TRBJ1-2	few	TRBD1	CASSSGQGAHYGYTF	TGTGCCAGCTCATCTGGACAGGGAGCCCACTATGGCTACACCTTC
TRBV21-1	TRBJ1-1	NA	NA	CASSKDSGLPRGAFF	TGTGCCAGCAGCAAAGATTCGGGTTTGCCCAGAGGAGCTTTCTTT
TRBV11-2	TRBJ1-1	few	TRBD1	CASSLDRWTGKNTEAFF	TGTGCCAGCAGCTTAGACCGTTGGACAGGGAAGAACACTGAAGCTTTCTTT
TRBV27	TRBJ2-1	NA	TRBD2	CASSFASGRGYNEQFF	TGTGCCAGCAGTTTCGCTAGCGGTAGGGGTTACAATGAGCAGTTCTTC
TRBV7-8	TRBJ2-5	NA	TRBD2	CASSLAVAGPETQYF	TGTGCCAGCAGCTTAGCTGTAGCGGGGCCAGAGACCCAGTACTTC
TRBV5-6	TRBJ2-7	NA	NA	CASSRLAVYEQYF	TGTGCCAGCAGCCGTCTGGCCGTCTACGAGCAGTACTTC
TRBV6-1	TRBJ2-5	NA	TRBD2	CASSSAGEGETQYF	TGTGCCAGTTCTAGCGCCGGGGAGGGGGAGACCCAGTACTTC
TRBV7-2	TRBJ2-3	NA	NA	CASGEGGSTDTQYF	TGTGCCAGCGGCGAGGGGGGGAGCACAGATACGCAGTATTTT
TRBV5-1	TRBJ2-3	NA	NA	CASSFGQLDTQYF	TGCGCCAGCAGCTTCGGACAGTTAGATACGCAGTATTTT